This entry lists 9 T cell receptor beta chains sequenced from one sample in a study of blood T cell repertoires in COVID-19. Assay: immunoSEQ multiplex PCR; the TCRdb copy retains only in-frame clones and omits some. This sample has tens of thousands of clones, with 78% found just once. Material for sequencing was peripheral blood. The receptors here all came from a man in his 70s with COVID-19, enrolled during active disease.

The chain carries TRBV24-1 and TRBJ2-2; 8 nucleotides align to TRBD2. Germline CDR1 is KGHDR and CDR2 is SFDVKD. The CDR3 spans 19 residues. With V trimmed by 0 bases and J by 6 bases, 14 bases remained unmatched. CDR3 in amino acids: CATSDLPPVSGRHPGELFF. The CDR3 DNA follows: TGTGCCACCAGTGATTTGCCCCCGGTGAGCGGGAGACACCCCGGGGAGCTGTTTTTT.

As for this clone: One end of the junction is discordant with germline, which a read error may explain. The gene calls are TRBV6-5 and TRBJ1-6; D is possibly TRBD1 (6 bases). The CDR3 runs 15 residues. Germline-derived CDR1 and CDR2 are MNHEY and SVGAGI. CDR3 loop: CASRIRGQLNLPLHF. CDR3 nucleotides: TGTGCCAGCCGTATCCGCGGACAGTTAAATTTACCCCTCCACTTT.

The J gene is TRBJ1-1, the V gene TRBV18, with no clear D. V was trimmed by 3 bases and J by 4 bases, leaving 18 bases between them. CDR3 length equals 16 residues. Germline V gives CDR1 KGHSH, CDR2 LQKENI. This CDR3 is CASSPRSPPRPTEAFF. The CDR3 bases are TGTGCCAGCTCACCGCGATCACCTCCCAGGCCCACTGAAGCTTTCTTT.

This clone qualifies as large (0.1 to 1%). The chain carries TRBV2 and TRBJ2-7; no definite D call. The CDR3 has 16 amino acids. Germline CDR1 SNHLY, CDR2 FYNNEI. V was pared by 2 bases and J by 4 bases, with 18 bases between. Here the CDR3 DNA reads TGTGCCAGCAGTGAATCCCCTAGTCCTATCGCTTACGAGCAGTACTTC. Translating gives CASSESPSPIAYEQYF. Supplemented by reference TRBV2 and TRBJ2-7, the full variable domain reads EPEVTQTPSHQVTQMGQEVILRCVPISNHLYFYWYRQILGQKVEFLVSFYNNEISEKSEIFDDQFSVERPDGSNFTLKIRSTKLEDSAMYFCASSESPSPIAYEQYFGPGTRLTVT.

V is TRBV6-6 and J is TRBJ2-7; D unclear. The CDR3 has 13 amino acids. The V end lost 4 bases, the J end lost 0 bases, and 7 bases lay between the germline ends. Germline lookup yields CDR1 MNHNY and CDR2 SVGAGI (reference sequence). CDR3 coding DNA: TGTGCCAGCAGTTCAGACATCTCCTACGAGCAGTACTTC. Protein sequence: CASSSDISYEQYF.

The chain carries TRBV5-1 and TRBJ1-1, with TRBD1 matching over 7 bases. The ends lost 0 bases at V and 1 base at J; junction bases unmatched: 3. The germline gives CDR1 SGHRS, CDR2 YFSETQ. This CDR3 is built from 15 residues. CDR3 region: CASSLERGRNTEAFF. The CDR3 bases are TGCGCCAGCAGCTTGGAGAGGGGGCGGAACACTGAAGCTTTCTTT.

The table lists this clone with a few counts. The chain joins TRBV7-6 to TRBJ2-1; 13 bases agree with TRBD2. This CDR3 is 16 amino acids long. Germline-derived CDR1 and CDR2 are SGHVS and FNYEAQ. V gave up 0 bases and J gave up 10 bases; unmatched junction bases: 6. The CDR3 loop is CASSLAGTSGTGEQFF. CDR3 coding DNA: TGTGCCAGCAGCTTAGCCGGGACTAGCGGGACGGGAGAGCAGTTCTTC. The variable domain in full, with the rest retrieved from reference TRBV7-6 and TRBJ2-1, is GAGVSQSPRYKVTKRGQDVALRCDPISGHVSLYWYRQALGQGPEFLTYFNYEAQQDKSGLPNDRFSAERPEGSISTLTIQRTEQRDSAMYRCASSLAGTSGTGEQFFGPGTRLTVL.

The gene calls are TRBV6-2 or TRBV6-3 and TRBJ2-2, with D tentatively TRBD1 or TRBD2 (5 bases each). Germline assignment: CDR1 MNHEY and CDR2 SVGEGT. Trimming pared 6 bases from V and 4 bases from J, leaving 9 bases between. This CDR3 contains 13 residues. The CDR3 DNA follows: TGTGCCAGCAGCGGGGCAGCCACCGGGGAGCTGTTTTTT. Translated, it gives CASSGAATGELFF.

This chain connects TRBV6-5 to TRBJ1-1; D remains unclear. Germline CDR1 and CDR2: MNHEY and SVGAGI. CDR3 length: 15 residues. V was trimmed by 6 bases and J by 5 bases, leaving 19 bases between them. CDR3 in DNA: TGTGCCAGCAGCAATCATTGGAGAGGTCGGACTGAAGCTTTCTTT. Its translation: CASSNHWRGRTEAFF.